This T cell receptor beta chain appears in the sequencing data of a study of post-analysis software for immune sequencing data. Across the whole study: The study covered relapsing-remitting, secondary progressive and progressive-relapsing courses of multiple sclerosis. Study observations and caveats: Five TRBV segments appeared more often in patients than in controls, and TRBV5-6, TRBV5-1 and TRBV20-1 were among these. Normalized Chao1 diversity was significantly reduced in patients versus controls. F measure clustering grouped samples strongly by preparation batch.

With regard to this clonotype: Its matching antigen is unknown.

Unique molecular identifiers were built into the TCR beta cDNA libraries. The source material, about 0.95 to 11 million T cells, gave rise to roughly 500,000 cDNA molecules. MiXCR was run by TCRdb on the PCR reads, yielding one entry per CDR3 protein. The sample gives roughly 700,000 distinct CDR3 sequences, 30% of which show up once; roughly 0.54% is in the top ten. V was pared by 3 bases and J by 7 bases, with 16 bases between. The CDR3 sequence is 15 residues long. CDR1 is MDHEN and CDR2 is SYDVKM in the germline V gene. The source material was blood. This chain connects TRBV28 to TRBJ1-5, with D possibly TRBD1 on 6 matching bases. The TCR was taken from a girl aged 10-17 years with multiple sclerosis. CDR3 nucleotide sequence: TGTGCCAGCAGTTTTCAAGGGGGTCAGGCGCAGCCCCAGCATTTT. It specifies CASSFQGGQAQPQHF.